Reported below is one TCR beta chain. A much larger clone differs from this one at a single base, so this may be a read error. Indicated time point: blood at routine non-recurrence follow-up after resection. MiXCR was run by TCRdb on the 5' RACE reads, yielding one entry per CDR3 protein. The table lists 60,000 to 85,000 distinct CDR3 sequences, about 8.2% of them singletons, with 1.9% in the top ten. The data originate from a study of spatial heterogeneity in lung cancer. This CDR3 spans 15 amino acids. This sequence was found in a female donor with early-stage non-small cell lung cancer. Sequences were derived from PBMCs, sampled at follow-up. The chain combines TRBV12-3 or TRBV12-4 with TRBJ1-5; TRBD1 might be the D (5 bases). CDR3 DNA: TGTGCCAGCAGCCCGGGACCGATTAGAAATCAGCCCCTGCATTTT. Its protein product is CASSPGPIRNQPLHF.